The clone carrying this T cell receptor (beta chain) has more than one count but fewer than ten. As yet, its antigen is unknown. Included in the TCR beta cDNA libraries were unique molecular identifiers. TCRdb used MiXCR to reprocess the PCR reads, holding one entry per CDR3 protein. The table has approximately 630,000 distinct CDR3 sequences, roughly three fifths seen once. The data originate from a study of post-analysis software for immune sequencing data. Findings of the study overall: Five TRBV segments, including TRBV5-6, TRBV5-1 and TRBV20-1, were more frequent in patients than controls.

CDR1 and CDR2 from the germline V gene are DFQATT and SNEGSKA (reference sequence). The length of the CDR3 is 9 residues. Trimming shortened V by 5 bases and J by 8 bases, and 6 bases separated the two germline ends. The chain joins TRBV20-1 to TRBJ1-2, with unresolved D. Material for sequencing was blood. The receptor was derived from a girl aged 2 to 9 with multiple sclerosis. The DNA for the CDR3 is TGCAGTGCTGGAGCCGGCTACACCTTC. It translates to CSAGAGYTF.